This T cell receptor beta chain stems from a study of T cell responses to AZD1222 COVID-19 vaccine. Profiled with immunoSEQ multiplex PCR; TCRdb holds only in-frame clones, not every one. The sample has under 300,000 clones, just over 90% seen once; the top ten hold around 0.58%. The CDR3 spans 14 residues. Germline-derived CDR1 and CDR2 are SEHNR and FQNEAQ (reference sequence). J was trimmed by 1 base and V by 5 bases; bases with no gene match: 4. V gene TRBV7-9 combines with J gene TRBJ1-1; 7 nucleotides match TRBD1. Material: peripheral blood, obtained on day 0 of AZD1222 vaccination. The TCR was taken from an adult in good health. The CDR3 DNA sequence: TGTGCCAGCAGCCTCCGGACAGGGAACACTGAAGCTTTCTTT. Translation: CASSLRTGNTEAFF.